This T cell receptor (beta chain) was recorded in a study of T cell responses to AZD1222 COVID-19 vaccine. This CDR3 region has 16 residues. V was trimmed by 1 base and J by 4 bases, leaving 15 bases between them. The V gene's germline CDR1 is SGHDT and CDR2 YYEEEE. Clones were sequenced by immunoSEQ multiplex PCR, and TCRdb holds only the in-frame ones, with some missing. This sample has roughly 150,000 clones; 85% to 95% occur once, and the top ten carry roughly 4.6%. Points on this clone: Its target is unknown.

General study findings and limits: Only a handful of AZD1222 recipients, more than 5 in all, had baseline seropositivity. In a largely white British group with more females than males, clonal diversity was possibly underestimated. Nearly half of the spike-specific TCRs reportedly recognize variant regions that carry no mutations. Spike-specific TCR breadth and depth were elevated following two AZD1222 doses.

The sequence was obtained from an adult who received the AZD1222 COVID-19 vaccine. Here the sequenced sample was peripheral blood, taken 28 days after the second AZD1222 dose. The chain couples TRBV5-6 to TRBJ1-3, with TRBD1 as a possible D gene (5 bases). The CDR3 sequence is CASSLPPGSWGNTIYF. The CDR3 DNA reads TGTGCCAGCAGCTTGCCCCCAGGGAGTTGGGGAAACACCATATATTTT. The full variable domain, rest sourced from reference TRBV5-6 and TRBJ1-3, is DAGVTQSPTHLIKTRGQQVTLRCSPKSGHDTVSWYQQALGQGPQFIFQYYEEEERQRGNFPDRFSGHQFPNYSSELNVNALLLGDSALYLCASSLPPGSWGNTIYFGEGSWLTVV.